The entry below gives a single TCR beta chain sequence along with its context. The antigen remains unidentified. These donors counted as nominally healthy when sampled, but unrecorded immune exposures were likely. With 60 Vbeta and 13 Jbeta primers, the PCR was carried out. Clones were read by immunoSEQ multiplex PCR, and TCRdb kept only the in-frame ones, dropping some. The table includes roughly 120,000 clones, over 65% detected once. The sample belongs to a study of cytomegalovirus exposure and HLA in healthy donors. Findings and limits, study-wide: Researchers reported in a later analysis that a missense DCLRE1C variant was tied to TCR beta V- and J-gene trimming. Evidence from a later analysis indicated that most CMV-associated TCR beta chains looked HLA-restricted. Certain sequence variants were highly shared and formed a cluster, and this cluster was likely a sequencing artifact.

The TCR was taken from a man aged 50 to 60 in good health and CMV-seronegative. The source material was PBMCs.

CDR3 protein: CASSSETVAGNTIYF. For the CDR3, the DNA is TGTGCCAGCAGTTCCGAGACAGTCGCTGGAAACACCATATATTTT. The chain recombines TRBV6-5 with TRBJ1-3, with D tentatively TRBD1 (5 bases). The CDR3 has 15 amino acids. Germline CDR1 and CDR2: MNHEY and SVGAGI. The V end was cut by 4 bases, the J end by 2 bases, with 12 bases between.